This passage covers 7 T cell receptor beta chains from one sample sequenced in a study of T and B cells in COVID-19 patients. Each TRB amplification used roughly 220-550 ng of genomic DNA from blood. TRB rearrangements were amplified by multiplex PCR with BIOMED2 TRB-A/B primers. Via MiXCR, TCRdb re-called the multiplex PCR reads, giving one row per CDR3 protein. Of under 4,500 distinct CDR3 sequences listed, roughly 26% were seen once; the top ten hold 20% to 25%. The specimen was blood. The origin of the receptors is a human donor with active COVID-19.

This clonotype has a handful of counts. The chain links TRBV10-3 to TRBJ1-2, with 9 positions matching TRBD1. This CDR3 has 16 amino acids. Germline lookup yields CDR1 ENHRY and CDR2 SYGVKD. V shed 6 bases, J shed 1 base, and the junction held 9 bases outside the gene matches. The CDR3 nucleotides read TGTGCCATCAGGGGCCCCCCGGGACAGGGTAACTATGGCTACACCTTC. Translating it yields CAIRGPPGQGNYGYTF.

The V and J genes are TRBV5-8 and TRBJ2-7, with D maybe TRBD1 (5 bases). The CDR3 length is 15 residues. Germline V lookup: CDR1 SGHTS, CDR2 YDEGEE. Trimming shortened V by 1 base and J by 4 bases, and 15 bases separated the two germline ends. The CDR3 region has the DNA TGTGCCAGCAGCTTGAGCCAGGGTAATGTGTACGAGCAGTACTTC. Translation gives CASSLSQGNVYEQYF.

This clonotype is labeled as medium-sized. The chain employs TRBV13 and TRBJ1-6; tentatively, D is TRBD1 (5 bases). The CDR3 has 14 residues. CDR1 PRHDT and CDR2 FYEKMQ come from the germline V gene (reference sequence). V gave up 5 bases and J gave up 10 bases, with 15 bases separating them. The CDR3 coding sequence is TGTGCCAGCAGCGCCGGGACTTTGACATCACCCCTCCACTTT. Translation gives CASSAGTLTSPLHF.

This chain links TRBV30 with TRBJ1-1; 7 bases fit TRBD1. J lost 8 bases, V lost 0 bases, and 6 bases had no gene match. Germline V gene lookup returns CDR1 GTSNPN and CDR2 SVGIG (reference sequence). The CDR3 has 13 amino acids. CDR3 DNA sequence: TGTGCCTGGAGTGTCCGGGACAGCGGCGAAGCTTTCTTT. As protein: CAWSVRDSGEAFF.

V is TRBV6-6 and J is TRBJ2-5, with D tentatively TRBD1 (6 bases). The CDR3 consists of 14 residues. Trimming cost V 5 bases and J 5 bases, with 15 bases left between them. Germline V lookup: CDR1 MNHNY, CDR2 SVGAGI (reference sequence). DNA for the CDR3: TGTGCCAGCAGTAGGATACAGGGACGGGAGACCCAGTACTTC. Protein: CASSRIQGRETQYF.

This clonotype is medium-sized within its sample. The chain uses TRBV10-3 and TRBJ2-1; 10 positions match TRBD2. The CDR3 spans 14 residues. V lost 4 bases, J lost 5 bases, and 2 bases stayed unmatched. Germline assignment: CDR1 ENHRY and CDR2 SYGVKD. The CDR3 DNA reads TGTGCCATCAGTGGGAGCGGGAGGGACAATGAGCAGTTCTTC. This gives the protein CAISGSGRDNEQFF.

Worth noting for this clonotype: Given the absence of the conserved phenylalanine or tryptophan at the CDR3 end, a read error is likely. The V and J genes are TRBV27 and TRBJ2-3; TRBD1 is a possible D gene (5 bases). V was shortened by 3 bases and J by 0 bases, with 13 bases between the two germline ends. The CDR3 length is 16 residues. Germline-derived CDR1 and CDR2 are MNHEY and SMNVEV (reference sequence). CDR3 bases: TGTGCCAGCAGTTTGGGGCTAACCCCGAGCACAGATACGCAGTATTTG. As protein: CASSLGLTPSTDTQYL.